This T cell receptor (beta chain) was sequenced in a study of cytomegalovirus exposure and HLA in healthy donors. Overall study context: Of around 410 genotyped donors, more than 75% grouped in the Caucasian-associated ancestry cluster. Regarding the study as a whole: As a later analysis showed, a missense DCLRE1C variant was linked to trimming of TCR beta V- and J-genes. Apparent HLA restriction characterized most CMV-associated TCR beta chains in a later analysis. Sequencing likely produced, as an artifact, a cluster of highly shared sequence variants.

This PCR relied on a set of 60 Vbeta primers and 13 Jbeta primers. Clones were sequenced by immunoSEQ multiplex PCR, and TCRdb holds only the in-frame ones, with some missing. Across over 45,000 clones, the top ten clones capture under 2.5% of the sample. As concerns this clone: Its antigen is not identified.

The CDR3 is 14 residues long. V was clipped by 0 bases and J by 0 bases, with 7 bases between them. CDR1 and CDR2 (germline): SGHRS, YFSETQ. Sequences were obtained from PBMCs. The rearrangement joins TRBV5-1 to TRBJ2-7, with D possibly being TRBD1 (6 bases). This clonotype was obtained from a woman aged 40-49 years in good health and CMV-seronegative. The chain's CDR3 is CASSLGGLSYEQYF. The CDR3 nucleotides read TGCGCCAGCAGCTTGGGGGGGCTCTCCTACGAGCAGTACTTC.